This is a list of T cell receptor beta chains from one sample in a study of T cell repertoires in cytomegalovirus infection. No antigen is known for these receptors. One entry per CDR3 protein, called by TCRdb with MiXCR from the reads. The table has fewer than 950,000 distinct CDR3 sequences, about 31% seen once. The sequencing used cultured CD8+ T cells from PBMCs, collected from culture after CMV antigen stimulation. The receptors come from a human donor in good health (CMV status not recorded). Some clones in this sample may be carry-over from other donors' samples. The CDR3 runs from the conserved cysteine through the conserved F or W. Each record gives: J gene, V gene, D gene, clone size, CDR3 DNA, CDR3 protein. A D gene is named only where the DNA matches it firmly. Some rows mark clone size as missing; the rest say once, few, many or name a class of expanded clone.

TRBJ1-1,TRBV12-3/TRBV12-4,TRBD1,few,TGTGCCAGCAGTTTAGCGCAGGGGGACACTGAAGCTTTCTTT,CASSLAQGDTEAFF
TRBJ2-1,TRBV6-5,TRBD2,few,TGTGCCAGCAGTATGTTTGGGACTAGCGCTTACAATGAGCAGTTCTTC,CASSMFGTSAYNEQFF
TRBJ2-1,TRBV6-5,TRBD2,.,TGTGCCAGCAGTTACTACTTAGCGGGGTACAATGAGCAGTTCTTC,CASSYYLAGYNEQFF
TRBJ2-1,TRBV5-6,.,.,TGTGCCAGCAGCCCCGTGAGGCACTACAATGAGCAGTTCTTC,CASSPVRHYNEQFF
TRBJ2-2,TRBV6-2/TRBV6-3,TRBD1,few,TGTGCCAGCAGTTTTCCTCCGACAGGGGGACCCGGGGAGCTGTTTTTT,CASSFPPTGGPGELFF
TRBJ2-1,TRBV27,TRBD2,few,TGTGCCAGCAGTTTCCTCGGACTAGCGGGAACCTACAATGAGCAGTTCTTC,CASSFLGLAGTYNEQFF
TRBJ1-3,TRBV6-5,.,.,TGTGCCGCGGGGCTTATGGAGGGAAACACCATATATTTT,CAAGLMEGNTIYF
TRBJ2-5,TRBV6-5,TRBD2,.,TGTGCCAGCAGTAACGGACTAGCGGGGAAAGAGACCCAGTACTTC,CASSNGLAGKETQYF
TRBJ2-3,TRBV7-9,.,few,TGTGCCAGCAGCTTAGGTAGCCGGGCCACAGATACGCAGTATTTT,CASSLGSRATDTQYF
TRBJ2-3,TRBV5-5,.,.,TGTGCCAGCAGCTTGGTCCCGGTGGGGCCTAGCACAGATACGCAGTATTTT,CASSLVPVGPSTDTQYF
TRBJ1-6,TRBV7-4,.,few,TGTGCCAGCAGCCCCCCAGCAGGGGCCGCGGATCATTCACCCCTCCACTTT,CASSPPAGAADHSPLHF
TRBJ2-2,TRBV5-4,.,.,TGTGCCAGCAGCCCCCTACCAAACACCGGGGAGCTGTTTTTT,CASSPLPNTGELFF
TRBJ2-5,TRBV6-2/TRBV6-3,.,.,TGTGCCAGCAGTTACTCGACGCCGGAGACAGAGAAGACCCAAGAGACCCAGTACTTC,CASSYSTPETEKTQETQYF
TRBJ2-1,TRBV7-6,TRBD1,.,TGTGCCTCCGGGACAGGGGTCGGGAATGAGCAGTTCTTC,CASGTGVGNEQFF
TRBJ1-5,TRBV6-5,.,.,TGTGCCAGCAGTCCGTGGCAGGGTAGCAATCAGCCCCAGCATTTT,CASSPWQGSNQPQHF
TRBJ2-1,TRBV19,TRBD2,.,TGTGCCAGTAGTATAGGGTCGGGACTAGGCCGGAATGAGCAGTTCTTC,CASSIGSGLGRNEQFF
TRBJ2-6,TRBV10-3,TRBD1,.,TGTGCCATCAGGACCCGGGACAGGGGCTCTGGGGCCAACGTCCTGACTTTC,CAIRTRDRGSGANVLTF